Given below is one T cell receptor beta chain in context. The antigen remains undetermined. Researchers partitioned CD4+ cells into CD45RA+ naive and CD45RA-negative memory subsets. Using immunoSEQ multiplex PCR, the repertoire was profiled, and TCRdb retains in-frame clones only, with some absent. The top ten hold about 1.8% of the sample, which has around 700,000 clones, roughly 70% seen once. The germline gives CDR1 SGHRS, CDR2 YFSETQ. Trimming took off 4 bases at V and 2 bases at J, with 6 bases between the two ends. The CDR3 has 13 residues. The data stem from a study of shared clonotypes between healthy human individuals. General study results and limits: Relative to memory subsets, naive subsets generally showed larger estimated richness.

This chain links TRBV5-1 with TRBJ2-2; D is unresolved. This TCR came from a woman aged 25 to 39 in good health. The sequenced sample consisted of memory CD4+ T cells sorted from blood. This sample's subset: CD45RA-negative fraction. CDR3 sequence reads: CASSTINTGELFF. The CDR3 nucleotides are TGCGCCAGCAGCACCATTAACACCGGGGAGCTGTTTTTT.